There are a few counts of the clone carrying this T cell receptor (beta chain). Trimming stripped 6 bases from V and 2 bases from J, with 11 bases between. CDR3 length: 13 amino acids. Germline CDR1 WSHSY, CDR2 SAAADI. TCRdb independently ran MiXCR on the RT-PCR reads; one entry per CDR3 protein. The table shows fewer than 800,000 distinct CDR3 sequences, with about 14% occurring only once. The V call is TRBV10-2, the J call TRBJ2-7; D is ambiguous. This receptor was taken from a female donor in good health, serving as a healthy control. What was sequenced was memory CD4+ T cells from blood. The CDR3 region is CASREDPPYEQYF. DNA for the CDR3: TGCGCCAGCAGAGAAGACCCACCCTACGAGCAGTACTTC.